A selection of T cell receptor beta chains follows, all from one sample in a study of blood T cell repertoires in COVID-19. Only in-frame clones appear in the TCRdb table, and some are missing; sequencing was by immunoSEQ multiplex PCR. In the table there are about 260,000 clones, 85% to 90% of which are singletons. The sequenced sample consisted of peripheral blood. The receptor source for this set is a woman in her 40s who had recovered from COVID-19. Each CDR3 is given with its conserved first and last residue. A D gene is named only where the DNA matches it firmly. Clone size appears in some rows only: once, few, many, or a class for an expanded clone.

CDR3aa | CDR3nt | j_gene | abundance | d_gene | v_gene
CASSPEQGMDTQYF | TGTGCCAGCAGTCCCGAACAGGGGATGGATACGCAGTATTTT | TRBJ2-3 | - | TRBD1 | TRBV27
CASGLTQETQYF | TGTGCTAGTGGTTTGACTCAAGAGACCCAGTACTTC | TRBJ2-5 | - | - | TRBV12-5
CASSWNPEGPQHF | TGTGCCAGCAGTTGGAATCCCGAGGGGCCCCAGCATTTT | TRBJ1-5 | - | - | TRBV6-2/TRBV6-3
CASSYYVGAGTPLHF | TGTGCCAGCAGTTACTACGTAGGGGCTGGCACACCCCTCCACTTT | TRBJ1-6 | - | - | TRBV6-5
CASSLLLQGAAHYTEAFF | TGTGCCAGCAGTCTCCTCTTGCAGGGCGCCGCTCATTACACTGAAGCTTTCTTT | TRBJ1-1 | - | - | TRBV6-6
CAWSSRPGQGPGNTIYF | TGTGCCTGGAGTAGCCGGCCGGGACAGGGTCCTGGAAACACCATATATTTT | TRBJ1-3 | - | TRBD1 | TRBV30
CASSKQGAEETQYF | TGTGCCAGCAGTAAACAGGGGGCGGAGGAGACCCAGTACTTC | TRBJ2-5 | - | TRBD1 | TRBV25-1
CASSQVVQAIQYF | TGTGCCAGCAGCCAAGTAGTACAGGCCATTCAGTACTTC | TRBJ2-4 | - | - | TRBV14
CASSIDLGLAGVQETQYF | TGTGCCAGTAGTATAGATCTGGGACTAGCGGGGGTACAAGAGACCCAGTACTTC | TRBJ2-5 | - | TRBD2 | TRBV19
CASSLARQGGDMSYEQYF | TGCGCCAGCAGCTTGGCCCGACAGGGTGGGGACATGTCCTACGAGCAGTACTTC | TRBJ2-7 | - | TRBD1 | TRBV5-1
CASRRRRDTWSPLHF | TGTGCCAGCAGGAGACGCCGGGACACGTGGTCACCCCTCCACTTT | TRBJ1-6 | once | - | TRBV27
CASSPLVDTQYF | TGTGCCAGCTCACCCCTAGTGGATACGCAGTATTTT | TRBJ2-3 | - | - | TRBV6-5
CASTLWQGNTEAFF | TGTGCCAGCACCCTGTGGCAGGGGAACACTGAAGCTTTCTTT | TRBJ1-1 | - | - | TRBV6-5
CASSGGGGANQPQHF | TGTGCCAGCAGTGGGGGGGGAGGGGCCAATCAGCCCCAGCATTTT | TRBJ1-5 | - | - | TRBV27
CASSPGLAGGGETQYF | TGTGCCAGCAGCCCCGGACTAGCGGGGGGGGGAGAGACCCAGTACTTC | TRBJ2-5 | - | TRBD2 | TRBV3-1/TRBV3-2
CATSGDRGQPQHF | TGTGCCACCAGTGGGGACAGGGGTCAGCCCCAGCATTTT | TRBJ1-5 | - | TRBD1 | TRBV24-1
CASSTGGFPEAFF | TGTGCCAGTTCGACAGGGGGCTTTCCTGAAGCTTTCTTT | TRBJ1-1 | - | TRBD1 | TRBV19
CASSIATGLQPQHF | TGTGCCAGTAGTATAGCGACAGGGCTTCAGCCCCAGCATTTT | TRBJ1-5 | - | TRBD1 | TRBV19
CAISERGGTASSYEQYF | TGTGCCATCAGTGAACGAGGTGGGACAGCGAGCTCCTACGAGCAGTACTTC | TRBJ2-7 | - | TRBD1 | TRBV10-3
CASSSPEWGRGDYGYTF | TGTGCCAGCAGTTCCCCAGAGTGGGGCAGGGGCGACTATGGCTACACCTTC | TRBJ1-2 | - | - | TRBV25-1
CASSGTLQETQYF | TGTGCCAGCTCCGGGACACTCCAAGAGACCCAGTACTTC | TRBJ2-5 | - | - | TRBV18
CASSFPGHSYAFF | TGTGCCAGCAGCTTCCCGGGACATAGCTACGCTTTCTTT | TRBJ1-1 | - | - | TRBV7-3
CASTDSGNTIYF | TGTGCCAGCACGGACAGCGGAAACACCATATATTTT | TRBJ1-3 | - | - | TRBV9
CASSFGPRRGTDTQYF | TGCGCCAGCAGCTTCGGACCTCGGAGGGGCACAGATACGCAGTATTTT | TRBJ2-3 | - | - | TRBV5-1
CASSLNKYEAFF | TGTGCCAGCAGTCTTAACAAGTATGAAGCTTTCTTT | TRBJ1-1 | - | - | TRBV6-2/TRBV6-3